Each of the 11 T cell receptor beta chains below was sequenced from the same sample in a study of cytomegalovirus exposure and HLA in healthy donors. Primers for the PCR totalled 60 Vbeta and 13 Jbeta. The method was immunoSEQ multiplex PCR; TCRdb's version includes in-frame clones alone and lacks a portion of them. In the table there are 100,000 to 150,000 clones, over 70% of which are singletons. Sequences were obtained from PBMCs. Receptors were obtained from a woman aged 40-49 years in good health and CMV-seropositive.

In DNA, the CDR3 is TGTGCCAGCAGTCTCCACGAGCAGTACTTC. This encodes CASSLHEQYF. The genes are TRBV6-1 and TRBJ2-7; no firm D call. Germline CDR1 and CDR2: MNHNS and SASEGT. The CDR3 extends over 10 amino acids. V gave up 5 bases and J gave up 5 bases, with 4 bases separating them.

The chain couples TRBV7-3 to TRBJ2-7; TRBD2 is a possible D gene (5 bases). Germline-derived CDR1 and CDR2 are SGHTA and FQGTGA. Trimming stripped 2 bases from V and 3 bases from J, with 11 bases between. This CDR3 spans 14 amino acids. CDR3 DNA sequence: TGTGCCAGCAGCTTAGGATTCGGGGACTACGAGCAGTACTTC. Residues: CASSLGFGDYEQYF.

This clone was seen once. The V call is TRBV6-5, the J call TRBJ1-5; D gene unclear. Trimming shortened V by 6 bases and J by 0 bases, and 9 bases separated the two germline ends. The CDR3 sequence is 14 residues long. Germline V gene sequence: CDR1 MNHEY, CDR2 SVGAGI. CDR3 residues: CASREGYSNQPQHF. In DNA form, the CDR3 reads TGTGCCAGCAGGGAGGGATATAGCAATCAGCCCCAGCATTTT.

This chain connects TRBV27 to TRBJ2-7; D perhaps matches TRBD1 (6 bases). CDR1 is MNHEY and CDR2 is SMNVEV in the germline V gene (reference sequence). V shed 5 bases and J shed 1 base, with 12 bases lying between them. The CDR3 is 14 amino acids. The CDR3 region is CASSRRTESYEQYF. The CDR3 DNA reads as TGTGCCAGCAGTCGACGGACAGAATCCTACGAGCAGTACTTC.

The gene calls are TRBV11-3 and TRBJ2-1; the match to TRBD1 covers 9 bases. The J segment lost 4 bases and the V segment lost 0 bases, leaving 10 bases of the junction unmatched. The CDR3 runs 18 residues. The germline V gene has CDR1 SGHNT and CDR2 YENEEA. The CDR3 protein is CASSLDHSGTGTYNEQFF. The DNA of the CDR3 is TGTGCCAGCAGCTTAGACCACTCCGGGACAGGGACATACAATGAGCAGTTCTTC.

The chain employs TRBV18 and TRBJ1-2; D is perhaps TRBD1 (5 bases). This CDR3 spans 16 amino acids. V lost 2 bases to trimming and J lost 6 bases, with 19 bases between them. Germline V gives CDR1 KGHSH, CDR2 LQKENI. The CDR3 is CASSPNREASRDGYTF. The CDR3 coding sequence is TGTGCCAGCTCACCAAACCGGGAGGCCTCCAGGGATGGCTACACCTTC.

This chain joins TRBV5-6 and TRBJ2-2; TRBD1 agrees at 7 bases. Germline V CDR1 and CDR2: SGHDT, YYEEEE. CDR3 size: 15 residues. With V trimmed by 4 bases and J by 0 bases, 3 bases remained unmatched. CDR3 loop: CASSRQGANTGELFF. CDR3 in DNA: TGTGCCAGCAGCCGCCAGGGGGCGAACACCGGGGAGCTGTTTTTT.

The chain combines TRBV7-2 with TRBJ2-7; maybe TRBD2 (5 bases). CDR1 is SGHTA and CDR2 is FQGNSA in the germline V gene. The CDR3 extends over 13 amino acids. V shed 4 bases and J shed 3 bases, with 10 bases lying between them. The CDR3 is CASSYGLNYEQYF. CDR3 sequence (DNA): TGTGCCAGCAGCTACGGACTGAACTACGAGCAGTACTTC.

The genes are TRBV30 and TRBJ2-7; a weak D match, TRBD1 (6 bases). V shed 2 bases and J shed 11 bases, with 16 bases lying between them. The CDR3 runs to 12 residues. Germline V gives CDR1 GTSNPN, CDR2 SVGIG (reference sequence). The CDR3 protein is CAWSIGRTVEYF. CDR3 DNA: TGTGCCTGGAGTATCGGCCGGACAGTCGAGTACTTC. Together with reference TRBV30 and TRBJ2-7, the CDR3 gives the full variable domain: SQTIHQWPATLVQPVGSPLSLECTVEGTSNPNLYWYRQAAGRGLQLLFYSVGIGQISSEVPQNLSASRPQDRQFILSSKKLLLSDSGFYLCAWSIGRTVEYFGPGTRLTVT.

This clone has a single count. The chain recombines TRBV5-1 with TRBJ2-3; D remains ambiguous. The CDR3 is made up of 12 amino acids. Trimming cost V 0 bases and J 4 bases, with 3 bases left between them. The germline V gene has CDR1 SGHRS and CDR2 YFSETQ. CDR3 region: CASSLVSDTQYF. The CDR3 coding sequence is TGCGCCAGCAGCTTGGTCTCAGATACGCAGTATTTT.

The chain employs TRBV7-9 and TRBJ2-1; 13 bases map to TRBD2. The V gene end was trimmed by 5 bases and the J gene end by 11 bases; junction bases not matched to a gene: 15. The CDR3 runs 17 residues. From germline, CDR1 is SEHNR and CDR2 FQNEAQ (reference sequence). As DNA, the CDR3 is TGTGCCAGCAGCCCGCGGACTAGCGGGAGTCTGGTGTCGAAGCAGTTCTTC. It yields the protein CASSPRTSGSLVSKQFF. The whole variable domain, remainder taken from reference TRBV7-9 and TRBJ2-1, is DTGVSQNPRHKITKRGQNVTFRCDPISEHNRLYWYRQTLGQGPEFLTYFQNEAQLEKSRLLSDRFSAERPKGSFSTLEIQRTEQGDSAMYLCASSPRTSGSLVSKQFFGPGTRLTVL.